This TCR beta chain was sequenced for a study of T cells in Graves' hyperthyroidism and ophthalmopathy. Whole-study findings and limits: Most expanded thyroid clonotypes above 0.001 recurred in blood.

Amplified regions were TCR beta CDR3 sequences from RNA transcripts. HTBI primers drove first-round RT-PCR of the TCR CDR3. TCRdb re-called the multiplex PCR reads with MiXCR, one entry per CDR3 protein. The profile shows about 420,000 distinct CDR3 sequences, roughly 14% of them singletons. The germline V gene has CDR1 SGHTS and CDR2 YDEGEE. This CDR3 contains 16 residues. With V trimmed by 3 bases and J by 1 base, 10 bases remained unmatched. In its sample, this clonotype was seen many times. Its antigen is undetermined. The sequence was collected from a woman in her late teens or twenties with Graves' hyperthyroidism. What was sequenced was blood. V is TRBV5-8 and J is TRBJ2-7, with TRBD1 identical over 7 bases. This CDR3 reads CASSSLTGPRSYEQYF. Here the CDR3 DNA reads TGTGCCAGCAGCTCCCTGACAGGGCCTCGTTCCTACGAGCAGTACTTC. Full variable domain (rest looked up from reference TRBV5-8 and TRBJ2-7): EAGVTQSPTHLIKTRGQQATLRCSPISGHTSVYWYQQALGLGLQFLLWYDEGEERNRGNFPPRFSGRQFPNYSSELNVNALELEDSALYLCASSSLTGPRSYEQYFGPGTRLTVT.